The clone carrying this TCR beta chain was observed a single time. Its antigen is as yet unknown. The source of the sample is a study of early T cells in non-severe SARS-CoV-2 infection. Study-wide findings and caveats: A preference for anti-spike CD8 responses marked VDJdb matching, which missed private and CD4 specificities.

Unique molecular identifiers were affixed to single, distinct cDNA molecules. MiXCR, applied by TCRdb to the 5' RACE reads, yields one record per CDR3 protein. Here the sample spans about 49,000 distinct CDR3 sequences, approximately 12% being singletons. With 2 bases removed from V and 8 bases from J, the gap between germline ends came to 7 bases. Germline loops: CDR1 SGDLS, CDR2 YYNGEE. The CDR3 totals 12 residues. Sequencing was done on a sample of whole blood. This clonotype was sampled from an adult who was a healthcare worker with PCR-confirmed SARS-CoV-2 infection or an uninfected control (not recorded which). The chain combines TRBV9 with TRBJ1-4, with TRBD1 as a possible D gene (6 bases). The CDR3 is CASSVQGEKLFF. CDR3 nucleotides: TGTGCCAGCAGCGTTCAGGGGGAAAAACTGTTTTTT.